This T cell receptor beta chain was observed in a study of T cells in Graves' hyperthyroidism and ophthalmopathy. Study results and limitations: Ophthalmopathy was distinguished from stable hyperthyroidism by 13 V-J signatures. Ophthalmopathy was predicted by the model a median of roughly 6.7 months ahead of onset.

RNA transcripts yielded amplified TCR beta CDR3 regions. When the TCR CDR3 underwent first-round RT-PCR, the HTBI primer set was used. MiXCR was run by TCRdb on the multiplex PCR reads, yielding one entry per CDR3 protein. The profile covers around 200,000 distinct CDR3 sequences, with 15% to 20% appearing a single time and around 29% taken by the ten largest. Reasons for excluding patients were uncontrolled infection, other autoimmune disease, pregnancy or lactation. Orbital computed tomography, thyroid ultrasound, serum thyroxine and TRAb, and clinical symptoms together informed the diagnoses. V lost 4 bases and J 1 base, leaving 9 bases between the germline ends. Germline CDR1 and CDR2: SGHKS and YYEKEE (reference sequence). The CDR3 runs to 14 residues. This clonotype was found many times. Its specificity is unknown.

The sequence came from a woman in her forties or fifties with Graves' hyperthyroidism. Input material: blood. The V gene is TRBV5-5, the J gene TRBJ1-5; D might be TRBD1 (5 bases). The CDR3 bases are TGTGCCAGCAGCATCGGACAAAGCAATCAGCCCCAGCATTTT. Protein sequence: CASSIGQSNQPQHF.